Below are 14 T cell receptor beta chains sequenced from a single sample in a study of blood T cell repertoires in COVID-19. Sequencing used immunoSEQ multiplex PCR; TCRdb keeps in-frame clones, though not all of them. The profile shows around 81,000 clones, around 90% of them singletons. The sequencing input was peripheral blood. The receptor set was obtained from a man in his 70s with acute or convalescent COVID-19.

The CDR3 bases are TGTGCCAGCTCACCACTTGACGTATTCGGAGGGGGCGCAGATACGCAGTATTTT. This sequence encodes CASSPLDVFGGGADTQYF. This chain uses TRBV18 with TRBJ2-3; TRBD1 might be the D (7 bases). Trimming removed 1 base from V and 4 bases from J, with 21 bases in between. The CDR3 loop spans 18 amino acids. Germline assignment: CDR1 KGHSH and CDR2 LQKENI.

The chain links TRBV19 to TRBJ2-3, with a possible D match to TRBD2 (5 bases). Germline V gene sequence: CDR1 LNHDA, CDR2 SQIVND (reference sequence). This CDR3 contains 16 residues. Trimming removed 6 bases from V and 3 bases from J, with 19 bases in between. CDR3 in amino acids: CASREMKRAGTDTQYF. CDR3 DNA: TGTGCCAGTAGGGAGATGAAGAGGGCCGGAACAGATACGCAGTATTTT.

The CDR3 DNA sequence: TGCGCCAGCAGCCAGGGGCCCGGGGAAAAACTGTTTTTT. Amino acids: CASSQGPGEKLFF. This rearrangement joins TRBV4-3 to TRBJ1-4; possible D gene TRBD1, 5 bases. CDR1 is LGHNA and CDR2 is YSLEER in the germline V gene. This CDR3 is built from 13 residues. Between the trimmed V and J ends, which lost 3 bases and 8 bases, there was a span of 10 bases.

This clone was observed a handful of times. The chain has TRBV27 and TRBJ1-2; D is ambiguous. Deletions cut 4 bases from V and 5 bases from J, with 17 bases between. Germline V gene sequence: CDR1 MNHEY, CDR2 SMNVEV (reference sequence). The CDR3 is made up of 15 amino acids. In DNA form, the CDR3 reads TGTGCCAGCAGTTCAAGGACGGACTATAGGTATGGCTACACCTTC. Encoded protein: CASSSRTDYRYGYTF.

V and J are TRBV28 and TRBJ1-1; D is unresolved. CDR3 length: 13 residues. Trimming pared 10 bases from V and 2 bases from J, leaving 14 bases between. Germline V gives CDR1 MDHEN, CDR2 SYDVKM. CDR3 DNA sequence: TGTGCCACCCGGCGTCAGCGAAACACTGAAGCTTTCTTT. This translates into CATRRQRNTEAFF.

Comment on this clone: In the same sample, other DNA sequences code for this CDR3. This chain uses TRBV28 with TRBJ1-5, with D uncertain. The CDR3 extends over 13 amino acids. Between the trimmed V and J ends, which lost 3 bases and 2 bases, there was a span of 5 bases. Germline V CDR1 and CDR2: MDHEN, SYDVKM. Here the CDR3 DNA reads TGTGCCAGCAGTTTTTCGGGCAATCAGCCCCAGCATTTT. Residues: CASSFSGNQPQHF. Full variable domain (missing parts from reference TRBV28 and TRBJ1-5): DVKVTQSSRYLVKRTGEKVFLECVQDMDHENMFWYRQDPGLGLRLIYFSYDVKMKEKGDIPEGYSVSREKKERFSLILESASTNQTSMYLCASSFSGNQPQHFGDGTRLSIL.

V and J are TRBV6-1 and TRBJ2-7; D unclear. The V end was cut by 2 bases, the J end by 0 bases, with 11 bases between. Germline CDR1 is MNHNS and CDR2 is SASEGT. This CDR3 spans 15 amino acids. The CDR3 nucleotides are TGTGCCAGCAGTGAACCCCAGCCTAGCTCCTACGAGCAGTACTTC. Its translation is CASSEPQPSSYEQYF.

The CDR3 bases are TGTGCCAGCAGCGGTACGACTAGCGGGTTCACAGATACGCAGTATTTT. It specifies CASSGTTSGFTDTQYF. V gene TRBV9 combines with J gene TRBJ2-3, with 10 bases lining up with TRBD2. Germline V gives CDR1 SGDLS, CDR2 YYNGEE. The CDR3 spans 16 residues. V shed 3 bases and J 2 bases; nucleotides not matched to a gene: 6.

The chain links TRBV12-3 or TRBV12-4 to TRBJ2-5; no clear D. V lost 5 bases and J lost 5, with 6 bases in between. The CDR3 is made up of 11 amino acids. The CDR3 DNA follows: TGTGCCAGCAGTACATACGAGACCCAGTACTTC. The encoded protein is CASSTYETQYF.

J is TRBJ2-3 and V is TRBV3-1 (or the pseudogene TRBV3-2), with a possible D match to TRBD2 (6 bases). Germline CDR1 is LGHDT and CDR2 is YNNKEL (reference sequence). This CDR3 has 15 residues. Trimming took 8 bases from V and 3 from J, leaving 18 bases between them. The CDR3 DNA sequence: TGTGCCAGCCGGGGACTTTTTGCGGGGACAGATACGCAGTATTTT. As protein: CASRGLFAGTDTQYF.

This clone showed up just a few times. The chain carries TRBV5-1 and TRBJ2-1; the D gene is possibly TRBD2 (5 bases). CDR1 SGHRS and CDR2 YFSETQ come from the germline V gene. V lost 0 bases and J lost 10, with 17 bases in between. The CDR3 is made up of 15 amino acids. CDR3 region: CASSLGPGAPGEQFF. The DNA for the CDR3 is TGCGCCAGCAGCTTGGGACCGGGTGCCCCGGGGGAGCAGTTCTTC.

The V and J genes are TRBV28 and TRBJ1-2; D is unclear. Looked up from germline, CDR1 is MDHEN and CDR2 is SYDVKM. Trimming stripped 10 bases from V and 6 bases from J, with 12 bases between. The CDR3 spans 11 residues. CDR3 in DNA: TGTGCCACCGTCTACTCGAATGGCTACACCTTC. Translation: CATVYSNGYTF.

This chain joins TRBV6-2 or TRBV6-3 and TRBJ2-1, with 11 bases lining up with TRBD2. This CDR3 has 15 amino acids. Germline lookup yields CDR1 MNHEY and CDR2 SVGEGT. The V segment lost 6 bases and the J segment 3 bases; nucleotides outside the gene matches: 4. The CDR3 DNA sequence: TGTGCCAGCAGCCCTCTAGCGGGAGGCTACAATGAGCAGTTCTTC. It is translated as CASSPLAGGYNEQFF.

The V call is TRBV2, the J call TRBJ2-2; the match to TRBD1 covers 7 bases. The length of the CDR3 is 15 residues. Trimming cost V 7 bases and J 6 bases; bases outside gene matches: 11. Germline CDR1 and CDR2: SNHLY and FYNNEI. CDR3 bases: TGTGCCAGCAAGATCAGACAGGGTGGGGCCGGGGAGCTGTTTTTT. It is translated as CASKIRQGGAGELFF.